The present T cell receptor (beta chain) was sequenced within a study of cytomegalovirus exposure and HLA in healthy donors. Points from the study as a whole: One variant, a missense change in DCLRE1C, was linked in a later analysis to TCR beta V- and J-gene trimming. Donor immune exposure was known only as CMV serostatus.

In the PCR, 60 Vbeta and 13 Jbeta primers were used. The repertoire was sequenced with immunoSEQ multiplex PCR; TCRdb's copy has only in-frame clones and lacks some. The sample holds around 120,000 clones, about 73% seen once. On this clone itself: The antigen is not known.

Germline loops: CDR1 LNHNV, CDR2 YYDKDF (reference sequence). The CDR3 has 14 residues. V shed 5 bases and J shed 5 bases, with 15 bases lying between them. This receptor was identified in a woman aged 35 to 49 in good health and CMV-seronegative. The V call is TRBV15, the J call TRBJ1-2; D is possibly TRBD1 (5 bases). The source material was PBMCs. In nucleotides, the CDR3 is TGTGCCACCAGCCCGATCCAGGGAACGTATGGCTACACCTTC. Amino acid sequence: CATSPIQGTYGYTF. The full variable domain, completed using reference TRBV15 and TRBJ1-2, is DAMVIQNPRYQVTQFGKPVTLSCSQTLNHNVMYWYQQKSSQAPKLLFHYYDKDFNNEADTPDNFQSRRPNTSFCFLDIRSPGLGDTAMYLCATSPIQGTYGYTFGSGTRLTVV.